The source of this TCR beta chain is a study of T cell responses to AZD1222 COVID-19 vaccine. Clones were sequenced by immunoSEQ multiplex PCR, and TCRdb holds only the in-frame ones, with some missing. The table shows roughly 120,000 clones, with 87% occurring only once. About this clone: The target antigen is unknown.

CDR1 SGDLS and CDR2 YYNGEE come from the germline V gene. This CDR3 spans 15 amino acids. Unmatched junction bases numbered 7, after V lost 4 bases and J lost 4 bases. Notes on the study in general: Spike-wide vaccine-associated CD4 TCRs dominated at 160-218 and 743-854. It was only five to seven AZD1222 recipients who were seropositive at baseline. Epitopes outside B.1.351 and B.1.1.7 mutated regions reportedly drew nearly half of spike TCRs.

The sample was peripheral blood, taken on day 0 of AZD1222 vaccination. The receptor comes from an adult in good health. The rearrangement uses TRBV9 and TRBJ2-3; 9 nucleotides align to TRBD1. As DNA, the CDR3 is TGTGCCAGCAGCAATCACAGGGGGCTGGCAGATACGCAGTATTTT. The encoded protein is CASSNHRGLADTQYF.